The rows below give T cell receptor beta chains drawn from one sample of a study of T cell repertoires in cytomegalovirus infection. TCRdb re-called the reads through MiXCR, storing one row per CDR3 protein. The sample lists about 530,000 distinct CDR3 sequences, 26% occurring once. The specimen was PBMCs. Receptors were obtained from a human donor in good health (CMV status not recorded). Some clones in this sample may be carry-over from other donors' samples. Both conserved end residues are part of each CDR3. The D gene is left open where the match is weak. The size entry is marked missing in some rows and otherwise reads once, few, many or a size class.

V gene,clone size,D gene,J gene,CDR3 protein,CDR3 DNA
TRBV30,-,TRBD2,TRBJ2-5,CAWSPGLAGEETQYF,TGTGCCTGGAGTCCCGGACTAGCGGGAGAGGAGACCCAGTACTTC
TRBV12-3/TRBV12-4,few,TRBD2,TRBJ2-3,CASSQRTSGSSDTQYF,TGTGCCAGCAGTCAAAGGACTAGCGGGAGCTCAGATACGCAGTATTTT
TRBV4-2,few,-,TRBJ2-4,CASSRGGAGKNIQYF,TGTGCCAGCAGCCGGGGGGGGGCTGGCAAAAACATTCAGTACTTC
TRBV7-2,-,TRBD1,TRBJ1-2,CASSRDRATYGYTF,TGTGCCAGCAGCAGGGACAGGGCAACGTATGGCTACACCTTC
TRBV7-2,many,TRBD1,TRBJ1-2,CASSLALGQNYGYTF,TGTGCCAGCAGCTTGGCCCTGGGACAGAACTATGGCTACACCTTC
TRBV4-1,-,-,TRBJ2-1,CASSQDEGPTVNEQFF,TGCGCCAGCAGCCAAGATGAGGGGCCTACGGTCAATGAGCAGTTCTTC
TRBV11-2,few,-,TRBJ1-3,CASSQIRNTIYF,TGTGCCAGCAGCCAAATAAGAAACACCATATATTTT
TRBV7-9,many,TRBD1,TRBJ1-2,CASSLGNRGDGYTF,TGTGCCAGCAGCTTAGGAAACAGGGGGGATGGCTACACCTTC
TRBV4-1,few,-,TRBJ1-3,CASSRPQDSSGNTIYF,TGCGCCAGCAGTCGCCCCCAAGATTCCTCTGGAAACACCATATATTTT
TRBV27,few,-,TRBJ2-5,CASSSSRWTQVVETQYF,TGTGCCAGCAGTTCATCCCGTTGGACCCAGGTGGTAGAGACCCAGTACTTC
TRBV6-5,few,TRBD2,TRBJ2-1,CASSYSVAGAYNEQFF,TGTGCCAGCAGTTACTCCGTAGCGGGAGCCTACAATGAGCAGTTCTTC
TRBV6-5,-,TRBD2,TRBJ2-7,CASSYGAAGVYEQYF,TGTGCCAGCAGTTACGGTGCGGCGGGAGTCTACGAGCAGTACTTC
TRBV18,once,-,TRBJ2-2,CASSPLASGTETGELFF,TGTGCCAGCTCACCACTCGCCAGCGGTACGGAAACCGGGGAGCTGTTTTTT
TRBV20-1,-,TRBD1,TRBJ1-1,CSARAGTGYFEAFF,TGCAGTGCCCGAGCCGGGACAGGTTATTTTGAAGCTTTCTTT
TRBV28,-,-,TRBJ2-2,CASSSLGHTGELFF,TGTGCCAGCAGTTCACTGGGGCACACCGGGGAGCTGTTTTTT
TRBV5-4,-,-,TRBJ2-7,CASSRGASEQYF,TGTGCCAGCAGCCGGGGAGCAAGCGAGCAGTACTTC
TRBV12-3/TRBV12-4,-,-,TRBJ1-6,CASSLSDRLNSPLHF,TGTGCCAGCAGTTTATCCGACCGCCTGAATTCACCCCTCCACTTT
TRBV7-2,few,-,TRBJ2-2,CASSWRGAGPLAGELFF,TGTGCCAGCAGCTGGAGGGGCGCGGGTCCTCTCGCCGGGGAGCTGTTTTTT
TRBV6-6,few,-,TRBJ2-1,CASSYSPRGAEQFF,TGTGCCAGCAGTTACTCGCCCAGGGGGGCTGAGCAGTTCTTC
TRBV24-1,-,TRBD2,TRBJ2-1,CATSDLGLAGNEQFF,TGTGCCACCAGTGACCTGGGACTAGCGGGAAATGAGCAGTTCTTC
TRBV12-3/TRBV12-4,-,-,TRBJ2-2,CASSSLNDGNTGELFF,TGTGCCAGCAGCTCCTTAAATGACGGAAACACCGGGGAGCTGTTTTTT
TRBV20-1,few,TRBD1,TRBJ1-5,CSARVGTGNQPQHF,TGCAGTGCTAGAGTGGGGACAGGGAATCAGCCCCAGCATTTT
TRBV12-5,once,TRBD2,TRBJ2-3,CASGSSNRASGRAPTDTQYF,TGTGCTAGTGGTTCTAGCAACCGAGCTAGCGGGAGGGCCCCCACAGATACGCAGTATTTT
TRBV7-2,many,-,TRBJ1-1,CASSPLRAGTEAFF,TGTGCCAGCAGCCCCCTCCGGGCGGGCACTGAAGCTTTCTTT
TRBV28,-,TRBD1,TRBJ1-5,CASSQRTGLGNQPQHF,TGTGCCAGCAGTCAAAGGACAGGGCTGGGCAATCAGCCCCAGCATTTT
TRBV24-1,many,-,TRBJ2-2,CATSDLGHTDGGELFF,TGTGCCACCAGTGATTTGGGGCATACCGATGGCGGGGAGCTGTTTTTT
TRBV12-3/TRBV12-4,-,-,TRBJ1-5,CASSLTENSNQPQHF,TGTGCCAGCAGTTTGACAGAGAATAGCAATCAGCCCCAGCATTTT
TRBV7-2,few,TRBD1,TRBJ2-1,CASSPGGIEQFF,TGTGCCAGCAGCCCAGGGGGAATTGAGCAGTTCTTC
TRBV30,-,-,TRBJ2-2,CAWTAITGELFF,TGTGCCTGGACAGCGATCACCGGGGAGCTGTTTTTT
TRBV7-2,many,TRBD1,TRBJ2-7,CASSPTGRRQYF,TGTGCCAGCAGCCCGACAGGGCGTCGTCAGTACTTC
TRBV11-2,-,TRBD2,TRBJ2-4,CASSLTSGRIVWAKNIQYF,TGTGCCAGCAGCCTGACTAGCGGGAGGATCGTATGGGCCAAAAACATTCAGTACTTC
TRBV6-6,few,TRBD2,TRBJ2-1,CASSPVAGVSYNEQFF,TGTGCCAGCAGCCCGGTAGCGGGAGTCTCCTACAATGAGCAGTTCTTC
TRBV27,-,TRBD2,TRBJ2-1,CASSVIPGLAGVVPYNEQFF,TGTGCCAGCAGTGTAATCCCGGGACTAGCGGGAGTAGTCCCCTACAATGAGCAGTTCTTC
TRBV7-9,-,-,TRBJ2-3,CASIPDSSSTDTQYF,TGTGCCAGCATCCCGGACAGCTCTAGCACAGATACGCAGTATTTT
TRBV7-2,once,-,TRBJ1-1,CASSPQGLEAFF,TGTGCCAGCAGCCCTCAAGGCCTTGAAGCTTTCTTT